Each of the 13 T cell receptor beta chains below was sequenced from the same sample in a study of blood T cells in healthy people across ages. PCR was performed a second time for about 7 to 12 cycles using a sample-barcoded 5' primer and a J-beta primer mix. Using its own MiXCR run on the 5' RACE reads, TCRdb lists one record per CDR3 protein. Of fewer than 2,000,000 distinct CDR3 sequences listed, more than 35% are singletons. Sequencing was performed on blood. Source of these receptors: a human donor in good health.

The CDR3 DNA sequence: TGTGCCAGCAGCTTCCGACAGGGTGAAAAACTGTTTTTT. Translating it yields CASSFRQGEKLFF. The rearrangement joins TRBV7-9 to TRBJ1-4; 7 nucleotides align to TRBD1. Germline CDR1 SEHNR, CDR2 FQNEAQ (reference sequence). This CDR3 region has 13 residues. The junction had 2 bases not matched to a gene; V was cut back by 3 bases and J by 7 bases.

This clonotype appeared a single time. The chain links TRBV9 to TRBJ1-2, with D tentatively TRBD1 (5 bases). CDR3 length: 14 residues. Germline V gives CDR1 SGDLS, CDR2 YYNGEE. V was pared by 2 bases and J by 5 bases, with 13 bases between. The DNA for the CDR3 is TGTGCCAGCAGCGTTTTGGGGGGGGGTTATGGCTACACCTTC. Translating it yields CASSVLGGGYGYTF.

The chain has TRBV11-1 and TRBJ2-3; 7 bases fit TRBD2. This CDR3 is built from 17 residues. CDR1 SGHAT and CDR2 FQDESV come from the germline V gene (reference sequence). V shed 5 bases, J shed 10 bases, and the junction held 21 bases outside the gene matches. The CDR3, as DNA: TGTGCCAGCAGCCCCGAGTCCCCTGGACTGGCGGGGGATGCGCAGTATTTT. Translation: CASSPESPGLAGDAQYF.

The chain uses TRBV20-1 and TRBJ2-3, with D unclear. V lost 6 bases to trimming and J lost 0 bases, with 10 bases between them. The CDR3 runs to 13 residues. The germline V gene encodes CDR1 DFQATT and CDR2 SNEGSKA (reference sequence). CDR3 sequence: CSAIPYSTDTQYF. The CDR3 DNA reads TGCAGTGCGATCCCATATAGCACAGATACGCAGTATTTT.

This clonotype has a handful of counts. CDR3 coding DNA: TGTGCCAGCAGCATACGACACACCCAGTACTTC. Its protein is CASSIRHTQYF. The chain links TRBV7-2 to TRBJ2-7; D call uncertain. Germline CDR1 SGHTA, CDR2 FQGNSA. V was cut by 5 bases and J by 10 bases, with 12 bases left in between. The CDR3 loop spans 11 amino acids.

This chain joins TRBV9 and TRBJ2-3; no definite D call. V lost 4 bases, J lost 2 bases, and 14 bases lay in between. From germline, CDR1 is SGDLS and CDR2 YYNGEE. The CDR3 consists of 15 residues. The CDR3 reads CASSQQNRNTDTQYF. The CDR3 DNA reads TGTGCCAGCAGCCAACAAAACAGAAACACAGATACGCAGTATTTT.

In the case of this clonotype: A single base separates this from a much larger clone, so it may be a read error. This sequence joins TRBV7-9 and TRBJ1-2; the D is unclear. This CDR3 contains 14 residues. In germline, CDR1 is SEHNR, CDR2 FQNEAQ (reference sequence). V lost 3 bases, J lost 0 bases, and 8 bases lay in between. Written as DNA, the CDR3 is TGTGCCAGCAGCTTTGACGGAGCTAACTATGGCTACACCTTC. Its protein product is CASSFDGANYGYTF.

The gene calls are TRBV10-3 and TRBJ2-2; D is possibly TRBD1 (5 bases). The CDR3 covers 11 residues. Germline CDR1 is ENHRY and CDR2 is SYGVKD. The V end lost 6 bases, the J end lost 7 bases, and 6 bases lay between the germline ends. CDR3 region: CAIRQGGELFF. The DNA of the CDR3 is TGTGCCATCAGGCAGGGCGGGGAGCTGTTTTTT.

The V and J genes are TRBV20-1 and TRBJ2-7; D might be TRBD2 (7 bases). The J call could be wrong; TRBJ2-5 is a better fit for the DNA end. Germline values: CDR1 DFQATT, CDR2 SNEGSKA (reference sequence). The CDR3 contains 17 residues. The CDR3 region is CSAAKGGGSANQETQYF. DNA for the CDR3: TGCAGTGCCGCAAAGGGGGGGGGTTCGGCCAATCAAGAGACCCAGTACTTC.

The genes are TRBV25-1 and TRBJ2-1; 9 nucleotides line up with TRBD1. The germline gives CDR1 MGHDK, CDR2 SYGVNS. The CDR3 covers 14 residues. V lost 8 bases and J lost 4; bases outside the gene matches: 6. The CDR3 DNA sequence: TGTGCCAGCCACGGACAGGGGCTTTACAATGAGCAGTTCTTC. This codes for CASHGQGLYNEQFF.

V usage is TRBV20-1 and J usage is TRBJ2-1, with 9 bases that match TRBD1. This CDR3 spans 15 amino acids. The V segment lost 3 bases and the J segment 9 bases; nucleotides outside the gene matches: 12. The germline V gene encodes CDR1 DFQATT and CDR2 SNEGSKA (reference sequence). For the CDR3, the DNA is TGCAGTGCTAGGTTTCGGGACAGGGTAAGGATTGAGCAGTTCTTC. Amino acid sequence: CSARFRDRVRIEQFF.

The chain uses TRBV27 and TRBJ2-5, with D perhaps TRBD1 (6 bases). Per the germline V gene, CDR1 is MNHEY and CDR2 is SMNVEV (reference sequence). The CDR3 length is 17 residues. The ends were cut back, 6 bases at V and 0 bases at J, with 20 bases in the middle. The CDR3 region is CASRRTQGRGYQETQYF. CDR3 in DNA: TGTGCCAGCAGACGCACGCAGGGCAGGGGATACCAAGAGACCCAGTACTTC.

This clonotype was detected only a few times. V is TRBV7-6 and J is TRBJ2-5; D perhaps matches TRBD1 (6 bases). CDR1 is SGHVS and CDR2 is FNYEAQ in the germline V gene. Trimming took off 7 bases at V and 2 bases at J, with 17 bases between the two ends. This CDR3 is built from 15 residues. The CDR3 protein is CASMRRQEPQETQYF. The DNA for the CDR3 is TGTGCCAGCATGCGTCGACAGGAGCCTCAAGAGACCCAGTACTTC.